This T cell receptor (beta chain) was documented in a study of blood T cell repertoires in COVID-19. Study at large: The United States, Italy and Spain supplied acute and convalescent COVID-19 samples. Sources were T cells, B-cell-depleted T cells, or PBMCs; the material itself was cDNA or gDNA.

Measured with immunoSEQ multiplex PCR; TCRdb has only the in-frame clones, and not every one. The sample holds hundreds of thousands of clones, around 83% seen once. Trimming removed 4 bases at V and 3 bases at J, with 10 bases between. The CDR3 is 13 amino acids. CDR1 SNHLY and CDR2 FYNNEI come from the germline V gene. This TCR was recovered from a man of 80 years or more with acute or convalescent COVID-19. Sequencing was carried out using peripheral blood. The chain recombines TRBV2 with TRBJ2-7; no definite D call. This chain's CDR3 is CASSVLQSYEQYF. The CDR3 DNA is TGTGCCAGCAGTGTTTTACAGAGCTACGAGCAGTACTTC.